This T cell receptor beta chain came from a study of cytomegalovirus exposure and HLA in healthy donors. Overall study findings and caveats: Within an earlier analysis, most TCR beta V segments proved productive either about 87% or about 30% of the time. Some TCR beta chains (around 160 of them) were listed as cytomegalovirus-associated. Per a later analysis, HLA-associated TCR beta chains showed more clonal expansion than other, equally common TCR beta chains.

For this clone: Its antigen is undetermined.

The study ran its PCR with 60 Vbeta and 13 Jbeta primers. Method: immunoSEQ multiplex PCR; TCRdb's copy keeps in-frame clones and lacks some. Its table lists approximately 110,000 clones. CDR1 is SEHNR, CDR2 FQNEAQ, per germline (reference sequence). CDR3 size: 15 residues. What was sequenced was PBMCs. The chain employs TRBV7-9 and TRBJ2-5; 7 bases fit TRBD1. The J call could be wrong; TRBJ2-7 is a better fit for the DNA end. The sequence derives from a man younger than 45 in good health and CMV-seronegative. This CDR3 reads CASSSPTGVGYEQYF. CDR3 nucleotide sequence: TGTGCCAGCAGCTCACCAACAGGGGTGGGCTACGAGCAGTACTTC.